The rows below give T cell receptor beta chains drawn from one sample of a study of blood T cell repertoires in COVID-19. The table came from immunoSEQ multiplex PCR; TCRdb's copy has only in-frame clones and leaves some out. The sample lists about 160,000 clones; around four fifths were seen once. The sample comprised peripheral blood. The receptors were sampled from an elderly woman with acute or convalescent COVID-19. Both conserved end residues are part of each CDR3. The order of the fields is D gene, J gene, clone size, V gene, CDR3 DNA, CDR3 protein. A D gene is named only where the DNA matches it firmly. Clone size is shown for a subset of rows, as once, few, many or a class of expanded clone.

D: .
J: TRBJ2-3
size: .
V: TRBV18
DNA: TGTGCCAGCTCACCGCCCGGTAGGACGGACTCTAGCACAGATACGCAGTATTTT
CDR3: CASSPPGRTDSSTDTQYF

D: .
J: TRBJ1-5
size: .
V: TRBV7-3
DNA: TGTGCCAGCAGCTTAGGGGGCGGTCAGCCCCAGCATTTT
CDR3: CASSLGGGQPQHF

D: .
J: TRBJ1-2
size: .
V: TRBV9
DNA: TGTGCCAGCAGCGTAGACGGGGCTAACTATGGCTACACCTTC
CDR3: CASSVDGANYGYTF

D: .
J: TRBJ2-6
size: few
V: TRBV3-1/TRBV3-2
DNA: TGTGCCAGCAGAGGAGCGCCTGGGGCCAACGTCCTGACTTTC
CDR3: CASRGAPGANVLTF

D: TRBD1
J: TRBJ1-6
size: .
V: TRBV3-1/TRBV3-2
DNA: TGTGCCAGCAGCCAAGTGGGGGCCGGGACAGTCACCTCTAGCTCCTATAATTCACCCCTCCACTTT
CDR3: CASSQVGAGTVTSSSYNSPLHF

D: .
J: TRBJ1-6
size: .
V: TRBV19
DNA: TGTGCCAGTAGCAGCTCCTATAATTCACCCCTCCACTTT
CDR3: CASSSSYNSPLHF

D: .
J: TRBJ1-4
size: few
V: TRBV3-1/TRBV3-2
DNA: TGTGCCAGCAGCTTCCAGGGAGGTGAAAAACTGTTTTTT
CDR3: CASSFQGGEKLFF

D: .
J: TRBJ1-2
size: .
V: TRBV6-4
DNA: TGTGCCAGCAAGCCGACAGGTGGAGACGGCTACACCTTC
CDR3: CASKPTGGDGYTF

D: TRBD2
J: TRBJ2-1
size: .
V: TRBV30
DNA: TGTGCCTGGAGTTTAGCCGGGAGGGCTTTAGATGAGCAGTTCTTC
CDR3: CAWSLAGRALDEQFF

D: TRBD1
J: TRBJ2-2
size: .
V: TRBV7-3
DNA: TGTGCCAGCAGCCAACAATCCGGGACAGGATACACCGGGGAGCTGTTTTTT
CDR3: CASSQQSGTGYTGELFF

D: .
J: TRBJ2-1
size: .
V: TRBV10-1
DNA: TGCGCCAGCAGTCACAGTGCCGCTATCAATGAGCAGTTCTTC
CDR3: CASSHSAAINEQFF

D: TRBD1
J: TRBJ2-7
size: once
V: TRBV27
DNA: TGTGCCAGCAGTTTATTGTACGGGACAGCCTACGAGCAGTACTTC
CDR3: CASSLLYGTAYEQYF

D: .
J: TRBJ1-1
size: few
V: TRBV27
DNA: TGTGCCAGCAGGAGAAACACTGAAGCTTTCTTT
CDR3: CASRRNTEAFF

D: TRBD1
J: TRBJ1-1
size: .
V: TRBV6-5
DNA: TGTGCCAGCAGTTACTCGGCAGGGGGCAGGACTGAAGCTTTCTTT
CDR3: CASSYSAGGRTEAFF

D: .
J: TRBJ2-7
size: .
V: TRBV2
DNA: TGTGCCAGCAGCCAGACCTACGAGCAGTACTTC
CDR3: CASSQTYEQYF

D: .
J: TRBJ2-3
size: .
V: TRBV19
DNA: TGTGCCAGTAGTATCTCTCTGGATACGCAGTATTTT
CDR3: CASSISLDTQYF

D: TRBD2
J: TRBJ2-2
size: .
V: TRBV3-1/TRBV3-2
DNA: TGTGCCAGCAGCCTGCGGGAGGTAACCGGGGAGCTGTTTTTT
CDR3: CASSLREVTGELFF

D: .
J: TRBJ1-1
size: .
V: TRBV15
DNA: TGTGCCACCAGCAGAGATTCGACCTGGCAGGGAGCTTTCTTT
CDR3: CATSRDSTWQGAFF

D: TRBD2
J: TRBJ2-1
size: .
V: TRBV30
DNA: TGTGCCTGGGTCCCCTGGGCTAGCGGGAGTTTACACAATGAGCAGTTCTTC
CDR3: CAWVPWASGSLHNEQFF

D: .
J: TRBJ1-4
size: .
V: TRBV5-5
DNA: TGTGCCAGCAGCTTGGGCTTTGGGACATATGAAAAACTGTTTTTT
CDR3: CASSLGFGTYEKLFF

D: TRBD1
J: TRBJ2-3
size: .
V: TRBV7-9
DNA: TGTGCCAGCAGCCCCACAGGGGATGCGCAGTATTTT
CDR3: CASSPTGDAQYF

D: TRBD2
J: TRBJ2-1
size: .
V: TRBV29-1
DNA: TGCAGCGTTGATTTTGGCGGGGGCAATGAGCAGTTCTTC
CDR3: CSVDFGGGNEQFF

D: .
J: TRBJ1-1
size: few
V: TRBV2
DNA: TGTGCCAGCAGTTCTCCACACACGGGGAGGGGGATATTGGACACTGAAGCTTTCTTT
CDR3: CASSSPHTGRGILDTEAFF

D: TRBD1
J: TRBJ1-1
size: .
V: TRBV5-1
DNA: TGCGCCAGCAGCTTCGGTCCAGGGGGCTCTGAAGCTTTCTTT
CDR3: CASSFGPGGSEAFF

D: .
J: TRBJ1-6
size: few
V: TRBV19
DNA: TGTGCCAGTAGTAGCCCGGATTCACCCCTCCACTTT
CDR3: CASSSPDSPLHF

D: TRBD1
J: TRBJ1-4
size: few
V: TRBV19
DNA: TGTGCCAGCAGTCCGGACAGGGATAGAGAAAAACTGTTTTTT
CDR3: CASSPDRDREKLFF

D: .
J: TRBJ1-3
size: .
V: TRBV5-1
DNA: TGCGCCAGTTCGGTCTCTGGAAACACCATATATTTT
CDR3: CASSVSGNTIYF

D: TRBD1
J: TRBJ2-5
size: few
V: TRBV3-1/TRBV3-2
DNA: TGTGCCAGCAGCCGAGGGGGACAGGGGGCGTCGGGGACCCAGTACTTC
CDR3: CASSRGGQGASGTQYF

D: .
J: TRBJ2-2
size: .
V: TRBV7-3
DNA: TGTGCCAGCAGCTTAAATAGTAACGGGGAGCTGTTTTTT
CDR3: CASSLNSNGELFF

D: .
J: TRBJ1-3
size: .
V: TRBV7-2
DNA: TGTGCCAGCAGCTCCCTCGGGGGTAACACCATATATTTT
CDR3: CASSSLGGNTIYF

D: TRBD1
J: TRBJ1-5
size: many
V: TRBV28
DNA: TGTGCCAGCAGTTCACCGGGACAGGGTTTCCAGCCCCAGCATTTT
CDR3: CASSSPGQGFQPQHF